These 24 T cell receptor beta chains share one sample of origin, sequenced in a study of blood T cell repertoires in COVID-19. Method: immunoSEQ multiplex PCR; TCRdb's copy keeps in-frame clones and lacks some. This sample has approximately 61,000 clones, with about 90% found just once. Sequenced material: peripheral blood. The receptors derive from a human donor in a cohort sampled during active COVID-19.

V and J are TRBV7-8 and TRBJ1-2, with 7 bases aligning to TRBD1. Unmatched junction bases numbered 4, after V lost 4 bases and J lost 5 bases. Germline V gives CDR1 SGHVS, CDR2 FQNEAQ. The CDR3 extends over 13 amino acids. CDR3 DNA: TGTGCCAGCAGCTCCGACAGGGCTTATGGCTACACCTTC. Protein: CASSSDRAYGYTF.

This clone has only one observation. V and J are TRBV19 and TRBJ1-5, with D possibly matching TRBD1 (5 bases). V lost 7 bases and J lost 5, with 18 bases in between. The CDR3 covers 15 residues. The germline CDR1 and CDR2 sequences are LNHDA and SQIVND (reference sequence). This CDR3 is CASTPGEGSDQPQHF. The CDR3 region has the DNA TGTGCCAGTACCCCCGGGGAGGGGAGTGATCAGCCCCAGCATTTT.

V usage is TRBV19 and J usage is TRBJ1-3, with D hard to call. The CDR3 totals 17 residues. Germline V gene lookup returns CDR1 LNHDA and CDR2 SQIVND (reference sequence). V was pared by 1 base and J by 0 bases, with 13 bases between. The CDR3: CASSIVAGYSSGNTIYF. CDR3 bases: TGTGCCAGTAGTATAGTAGCCGGATATAGCTCTGGAAACACCATATATTTT.

This chain joins TRBV12-3 or TRBV12-4 and TRBJ2-3; TRBD2 might be the D (6 bases). The CDR3 loop spans 12 amino acids. The V and J ends lost 6 bases and 11 bases respectively, with 15 bases between them. The DNA of the CDR3 is TGTGCCAGCAGCCCCCTCGGGAGATTGCAGTATTTT. It yields the protein CASSPLGRLQYF.

The V gene is TRBV6-5, the J gene TRBJ2-7, with a weak D call TRBD1 (6 bases). This CDR3 comprises 13 residues. Germline loops: CDR1 MNHEY, CDR2 SVGAGI. V lost 3 bases to trimming and J lost 4 bases, with 10 bases between them. The CDR3, as DNA: TGTGCCAGCAGTTATGACAGGAATTACGAGCAGTACTTC. Translating gives CASSYDRNYEQYF.

This chain uses TRBV6-6 with TRBJ2-3, with TRBD2 identical over 10 bases. J gave up 3 bases and V 4 bases, and 7 bases lay outside the gene matches. Germline V CDR1 and CDR2: MNHNY, SVGAGI (reference sequence). The CDR3 has 16 residues. CDR3: CASSSPAGGRTDTQYF. The DNA for the CDR3 is TGTGCCAGCAGTTCCCCAGCGGGAGGGAGGACAGATACGCAGTATTTT.

The chain uses TRBV24-1 and TRBJ2-1, with 9 nucleotides matching TRBD2. V dropped 9 bases and J dropped 7; count of bases not matched to a gene: 21. Germline CDR1 and CDR2: KGHDR and SFDVKD. The CDR3 loop spans 18 amino acids. The CDR3 protein is CATERRGGRAGMGNEQFF. The CDR3 DNA reads as TGTGCCACCGAAAGAAGGGGCGGGAGGGCCGGTATGGGGAATGAGCAGTTCTTC.

The chain links TRBV6-2 or TRBV6-3 to TRBJ1-5; no clear D. The germline V gene has CDR1 MNHEY and CDR2 SVGEGT. The ends were cut back, 0 bases at V and 4 bases at J, with 10 bases in the middle. The CDR3 extends over 15 amino acids. CDR3: CASSYSWAANQPQHF. DNA for the CDR3: TGTGCCAGCAGTTACTCGTGGGCAGCAAATCAGCCCCAGCATTTT.

The gene calls are TRBV5-1 and TRBJ1-1; no clear D. Germline V gene sequence: CDR1 SGHRS, CDR2 YFSETQ. The CDR3 loop spans 14 amino acids. Trimming cost V 1 base and J 0 bases, with 7 bases left between them. CDR3 in amino acids: CASSLIELNTEAFF. The CDR3 DNA reads as TGCGCCAGCAGCTTGATTGAGTTGAACACTGAAGCTTTCTTT. The whole variable domain, filled in from reference TRBV5-1 and TRBJ1-1, reads KAGVTQTPRYLIKTRGQQVTLSCSPISGHRSVSWYQQTPGQGLQFLFEYFSETQRNKGNFPGRFSGRQFSNSRSEMNVSTLELGDSALYLCASSLIELNTEAFFGQGTRLTVV.

This clone has only a few counts. V is TRBV5-4 and J is TRBJ1-5; TRBD1 matches 9 bases. The ends lost 4 bases at V and 3 bases at J; junction bases unmatched: 2. Germline CDR1 SGHNT, CDR2 YYREEE (reference sequence). The CDR3 length is 14 residues. The CDR3 DNA is TGTGCCAGCAGCCGGACAGGGGACAATCAGCCCCAGCATTTT. It is translated as CASSRTGDNQPQHF.

The CDR3 DNA reads as TGTGCCAGCAGTCTCACAGGGACCTACGAGCAGTACTTC. Protein: CASSLTGTYEQYF. The genes are TRBV27 and TRBJ2-7; tentatively, D is TRBD1 (6 bases). The V gene lost 5 bases and the J gene lost 2 bases, with 10 bases spanning the gap. CDR1 MNHEY and CDR2 SMNVEV come from the germline V gene (reference sequence). This CDR3 is 13 amino acids long.

V gene TRBV7-2 combines with J gene TRBJ1-6; TRBD1 matches 7 bases. Germline V gene data show CDR1 as SGHTA and CDR2 as FQGNSA. CDR3 size: 14 residues. V lost 3 bases, J lost 7 bases, and 3 bases stayed unmatched. CDR3 DNA sequence: TGTGCCAGCAGCTTGACAGGGAACAATTCACCCCTCCACTTT. This translates into CASSLTGNNSPLHF.

The J gene is TRBJ1-5, the V gene TRBV6-5; D unresolved. Germline values: CDR1 MNHEY, CDR2 SVGAGI. This CDR3 comprises 14 residues. V shed 5 bases and J shed 0 bases, with 8 bases lying between them. CDR3 in DNA: TGTGCCAGCAGTCCCACTATTAGCAATCAGCCCCAGCATTTT. It codes for CASSPTISNQPQHF.

In DNA, the CDR3 is TGTGCCAGCTCACGCCGGCAGGGGCCCACCTACGAGCAGTACTTC. It yields the protein CASSRRQGPTYEQYF. This chain links TRBV18 with TRBJ2-7; a possible D gene is TRBD1 (6 bases). CDR1 and CDR2 (germline): KGHSH, LQKENI. Trimming stripped 4 bases from V and 2 bases from J, with 15 bases between. CDR3 length: 15 amino acids.

The chain joins TRBV10-1 to TRBJ2-7; TRBD1 agrees at 8 bases. J lost 2 bases, V lost 5 bases, and 11 bases had no gene match. The CDR3 runs to 16 residues. Per germline, CDR1 WNHNN and CDR2 SYGVQD (reference sequence). DNA for the CDR3: TGCGCCAGCAGTCCTCCCCAGGGGGCGCCTACCTACGAGCAGTACTTC. Amino acid sequence: CASSPPQGAPTYEQYF.

The chain employs TRBV27 and TRBJ2-3, with TRBD1 matching 10 bases. The J segment lost 0 bases and the V segment lost 6 bases, leaving 15 bases of the junction unmatched. The CDR3 is 19 amino acids. CDR1 is MNHEY, CDR2 SMNVEV, per germline (reference sequence). CDR3 region: CASRQRGTGASSSTDTQYF. The CDR3 DNA sequence: TGTGCCAGCAGACAACGAGGGACAGGGGCCAGCTCTAGCACAGATACGCAGTATTTT.

The chain couples TRBV30 to TRBJ2-7, with 7 bases fitting TRBD1. CDR1 and CDR2 (germline): GTSNPN, SVGIG (reference sequence). The CDR3 is 14 residues long. V was pared by 0 bases and J by 1 base, with 3 bases of the junction left unmatched. CDR3 in DNA: TGTGCCTGGAGTGTAGGGGGACAGTCCTACGAGCAGTACTTC. Its translation: CAWSVGGQSYEQYF.

The rearrangement links TRBV6-6 to TRBJ1-2; D unresolved. Germline loops: CDR1 MNHNY, CDR2 SVGAGI (reference sequence). The CDR3 is made up of 14 amino acids. Trimming cost V 6 bases and J 7 bases, with 18 bases left between them. The CDR3 is CASSPPGGTIGYTF. Written as DNA, the CDR3 is TGTGCCAGCAGCCCCCCAGGAGGAACGATTGGCTACACCTTC.

This chain uses TRBV5-6 with TRBJ2-7, with D possibly TRBD1 on 5 matching bases. Germline V gene sequence: CDR1 SGHDT, CDR2 YYEEEE. Trimming removed 4 bases from V and 0 bases from J, with 11 bases in between. This CDR3 has 14 residues. Here the CDR3 reads CASSKAGFSYEQYF. The CDR3 DNA reads TGTGCCAGCAGCAAAGCAGGGTTCTCCTACGAGCAGTACTTC. The full variable domain, its missing parts supplied by reference TRBV5-6 and TRBJ2-7, is DAGVTQSPTHLIKTRGQQVTLRCSPKSGHDTVSWYQQALGQGPQFIFQYYEEEERQRGNFPDRFSGHQFPNYSSELNVNALLLGDSALYLCASSKAGFSYEQYFGPGTRLTVT.

The V and J genes are TRBV27 and TRBJ2-1, with 7 nucleotides matching TRBD1. Germline V gene lookup returns CDR1 MNHEY and CDR2 SMNVEV (reference sequence). V was pared by 7 bases and J by 8 bases, with 17 bases of the junction left unmatched. There are 16 residues in the CDR3. DNA for the CDR3: TGTGCCAGCAAAAAGTCCACCGGGACAGCTTACCATGAGCAGTTCTTC. Its protein is CASKKSTGTAYHEQFF.

V and J are TRBV28 and TRBJ1-5; weak D call: TRBD1 (6 bases). The CDR3 runs to 17 residues. Trimming stripped 7 bases from V and 0 bases from J, with 19 bases between. The germline V gene has CDR1 MDHEN and CDR2 SYDVKM. CDR3 protein: CASKSLGQPYSNQPQHF. The CDR3 coding sequence is TGTGCCAGCAAATCCTTAGGACAGCCCTATAGCAATCAGCCCCAGCATTTT.

The chain is built from TRBV14 and TRBJ2-7; 7 nucleotides line up with TRBD2. The CDR3 consists of 15 residues. Germline CDR1 is SGHDN and CDR2 is FVKESK. Trimming removed 1 base from V and 2 bases from J; junction bases left unmatched: 5. As DNA, the CDR3 is TGTGCCAGCAGCCAAGGCGGACTAGGTACCTACGAGCAGTACTTC. Amino acid sequence: CASSQGGLGTYEQYF. The variable domain in full, completed from reference TRBV14 and TRBJ2-7, reads EAGVTQFPSHSVIEKGQTVTLRCDPISGHDNLYWYRRVMGKEIKFLLHFVKESKQDESGMPNNRFLAERTGGTYSTLKVQPAELEDSGVYFCASSQGGLGTYEQYFGPGTRLTVT.

V usage is TRBV19 and J usage is TRBJ2-7, with 12 bases fitting TRBD1. The CDR3 has 17 residues. Germline assignment: CDR1 LNHDA and CDR2 SQIVND (reference sequence). J was trimmed by 7 bases and V by 8 bases; bases with no gene match: 18. CDR3 DNA sequence: TGTGCCAGTCCCAACTACACTCCGGGACAGGGGGCAGAAGAGCAGTACTTC. It encodes CASPNYTPGQGAEEQYF.

This chain connects TRBV7-9 to TRBJ2-7; 9 bases agree with TRBD1. V shed 5 bases and J 5 bases; nucleotides not matched to a gene: 7. The CDR3 runs to 14 residues. CDR1 is SEHNR, CDR2 FQNEAQ, per germline (reference sequence). CDR3 in amino acids: CASSLLGTGNEQYF. CDR3 coding DNA: TGTGCCAGCAGCCTCCTCGGGACAGGGAACGAGCAGTACTTC. The full variable domain, rest sourced from reference TRBV7-9 and TRBJ2-7, is DTGVSQNPRHKITKRGQNVTFRCDPISEHNRLYWYRQTLGQGPEFLTYFQNEAQLEKSRLLSDRFSAERPKGSFSTLEIQRTEQGDSAMYLCASSLLGTGNEQYFGPGTRLTVT.